This entry is about one T cell receptor (beta chain). Its cognate antigen is unknown. These data originate in a study of T-cell memory formation after mild COVID-19. Findings and limits, study-wide: The study found balanced CD4/CD8 in clones contracting day 15 to 85 and a CD4+ lean in later expanders.

The CDR3 length is 15 residues. Germline V lookup: CDR1 KGHDR, CDR2 SFDVKD. Trimming took off 2 bases at V and 3 bases at J, with 12 bases between the two ends. TCRdb reprocessed the 5' RACE reads via MiXCR and lists one record per CDR3 protein. The profile covers 400,000 or so distinct CDR3 sequences, with roughly 20% appearing a single time and 7.5% to 10% taken by the ten largest. Sample: PBMCs or a T cell subset sorted from them (not recorded which). This chain joins TRBV24-1 and TRBJ2-5; D possibly corresponds to TRBD2 (6 bases). This TCR derives from an adult woman who had mild COVID-19 (a few samples of this study predate the infection). Cell type and time point are not known. CDR3 residues: CATSDWGVREETQYF. The CDR3 DNA reads TGTGCCACCAGTGATTGGGGGGTTCGGGAAGAGACCCAGTACTTC.